These 27 T cell receptor beta chains were all obtained from the same sample, sequenced in a study of blood T cell repertoires in COVID-19. Method: immunoSEQ multiplex PCR; TCRdb's copy keeps in-frame clones and lacks some. Here the sample spans about 200,000 clones, 70% to 90% being singletons. The material sequenced was peripheral blood. The receptors shown here come from a woman over 75 with acute or convalescent COVID-19.

The chain has TRBV5-1 and TRBJ2-3; 13 bases line up with TRBD2. Per germline, CDR1 SGHRS and CDR2 YFSETQ. With 1 base clipped from V and 0 bases from J, the junction kept 8 bases outside the gene matches. The CDR3 consists of 19 residues. CDR3 sequence (DNA): TGCGCCAGCAGCTTGTATGGACTAGCGGGAGCCGGAAGCACAGATACGCAGTATTTT. This translates into CASSLYGLAGAGSTDTQYF.

The genes are TRBV21-1 and TRBJ2-7; no check of the table's D call, TRBD1, against the DNA was made. TRBV21-1 is marked as a pseudogene. This CDR3 comprises 13 residues. The CDR3 DNA is TGTGCCAGCAGCCACAGGGGGTGCTACGAGCAGTACTTC. Its protein product is CASSHRGCYEQYF.

The genes are TRBV12-3 or TRBV12-4 and TRBJ1-6; D is unclear. This CDR3 spans 13 amino acids. V was shortened by 5 bases and J by 9 bases, with 11 bases between the two germline ends. CDR3 in DNA: TGTGCCAGCAGTCCCAACGGGATTTCACCCCTCCACTTT. Its translation: CASSPNGISPLHF.

The chain combines TRBV18 with TRBJ2-5; a weak D match, TRBD1 (5 bases). V lost 3 bases, J lost 3 bases, and 11 bases lay in between. CDR1 is KGHSH and CDR2 is LQKENI in the germline V gene. This CDR3 comprises 14 residues. The CDR3 spells CASSPLDSEETQYF. CDR3 in DNA: TGTGCCAGCTCACCCTTAGACAGTGAAGAGACCCAGTACTTC.

The J gene is TRBJ1-5, the V gene TRBV28; the D is unclear. In germline, CDR1 is MDHEN, CDR2 SYDVKM. There are 14 residues in the CDR3. Trimming shortened V by 5 bases and J by 0 bases, and 8 bases separated the two germline ends. The CDR3 nucleotides read TGTGCCAGCAGTCACGACAATAGCAATCAGCCCCAGCATTTT. Translated: CASSHDNSNQPQHF.

The chain carries TRBV2 and TRBJ2-1; 12 bases align to TRBD2. The CDR3 consists of 15 residues. V lost 1 base, J lost 10 bases, and 5 bases stayed unmatched. Per germline, CDR1 SNHLY and CDR2 FYNNEI. Here the CDR3 DNA reads TGTGCCAGCAGTGAAGGGGGTACTAGCGGGAGGGAGCAGTTCTTC. Amino acid sequence: CASSEGGTSGREQFF.

The chain employs TRBV27 and TRBJ2-6; D is undetermined. V gave up 3 bases and J gave up 2 bases, with 5 bases separating them. Germline CDR1 reads MNHEY; CDR2 reads SMNVEV (reference sequence). This CDR3 spans 14 amino acids. The CDR3 protein is CASSFLPGANVLTF. The CDR3 DNA reads as TGTGCCAGCAGTTTTCTCCCTGGGGCCAACGTCCTGACTTTC.

The chain is built from TRBV7-9 and TRBJ2-5; a possible D gene is TRBD1 (6 bases). Trimming shortened V by 2 bases and J by 5 bases, and 12 bases separated the two germline ends. The CDR3 totals 14 residues. In germline, CDR1 is SEHNR, CDR2 FQNEAQ (reference sequence). The CDR3 is CASSLTGWSETQYF. The CDR3 DNA sequence: TGTGCCAGCAGCTTAACAGGGTGGTCGGAGACCCAGTACTTC.

The rearrangement links TRBV5-1 to TRBJ2-3; TRBD2 agrees at 7 bases. The germline CDR1 and CDR2 sequences are SGHRS and YFSETQ. With 0 bases clipped from V and 5 bases from J, the junction kept 0 bases outside the gene matches. The CDR3 is 13 residues long. CDR3 region: CASSLAGGDTQYF. The CDR3 bases are TGCGCCAGCAGCTTGGCGGGGGGAGATACGCAGTATTTT.

The chain recombines TRBV5-1 with TRBJ1-4; D is unclear. Germline assignment: CDR1 SGHRS and CDR2 YFSETQ. The germline V and J ends were trimmed by 0 bases and 6 bases, with 12 bases remaining between them. This CDR3 spans 15 amino acids. The CDR3 DNA is TGCGCCAGCAGCTTGGTAGGACTGCCCGATGAAAAACTGTTTTTT. Its translation: CASSLVGLPDEKLFF.

The chain recombines TRBV19 with TRBJ2-1, with 9 bases aligning to TRBD1. From germline, CDR1 is LNHDA and CDR2 SQIVND (reference sequence). Trimming took 3 bases from V and 8 from J; bases not matched to a gene: 8. The CDR3 contains 15 residues. The CDR3 DNA sequence: TGTGCCAGTAGTATTCTTGGGACAGGGCGCGATGAGCAGTTCTTC. This encodes CASSILGTGRDEQFF.

This chain links TRBV7-3 with TRBJ2-3; 10 bases are a match to TRBD1. Germline lookup yields CDR1 SGHTA and CDR2 FQGTGA. The CDR3 loop spans 16 amino acids. V dropped 5 bases and J dropped 8; count of bases not matched to a gene: 13. CDR3 protein: CASSPTGTGDIATQYF. The CDR3 DNA follows: TGTGCCAGCAGCCCGACCGGGACAGGGGATATTGCTACGCAGTATTTT. The whole variable domain, remainder taken from reference TRBV7-3 and TRBJ2-3, is GAGVSQTPSNKVTEKGKYVELRCDPISGHTALYWYRQSLGQGPEFLIYFQGTGAADDSGLPNDRFFAVRPEGSVSTLKIQRTERGDSAVYLCASSPTGTGDIATQYFGPGTRLTVL.

Only one count was recorded for this clone. One end of the junction varies from germline; a read error may be responsible. CDR3 amino acids: CASSPTILRRREQYF. CDR3 nucleotide sequence: TGTGCCAGCAGTCCAACAATCCTAAGACGTCGGGAGCAATACTTC. This chain uses TRBV6-2 or TRBV6-3 with TRBJ2-7; the D gene is possibly TRBD2 (6 bases). CDR3 length equals 15 residues. Germline V CDR1 and CDR2: MNHEY, SVGEGT.

The rearrangement links TRBV11-2 to TRBJ1-2; no definite D call. CDR3 length: 13 amino acids. Germline V gives CDR1 SGHAT, CDR2 FQNNGV. Trimming stripped 1 base from V and 5 bases from J, with 8 bases between. Here the CDR3 reads CASSLAGGYGYTF. In DNA, the CDR3 is TGTGCCAGCAGCTTAGCGGGAGGTTATGGCTACACCTTC.

This chain's CDR3 is CASSYEHSYNEQFF. CDR3 coding DNA: TGTGCCAGCAGTTACGAACACAGTTACAATGAGCAGTTCTTC. The chain uses TRBV6-5 and TRBJ2-1; D is uncertain. Trimming removed 2 bases at V and 4 bases at J, with 9 bases between. There are 14 residues in the CDR3. The V gene's germline CDR1 is MNHEY and CDR2 SVGAGI.

The chain recombines TRBV29-1 with TRBJ2-3; D may be TRBD2 (5 bases). V lost 6 bases and J lost 1, with 17 bases in between. The CDR3 is 15 residues long. Germline V gene sequence: CDR1 SQVTM, CDR2 ANQGSEA. CDR3: CSVTGSKVGTDTQYF. The CDR3 DNA is TGCAGCGTCACGGGGTCCAAGGTGGGCACAGATACGCAGTATTTT.

The genes are TRBV10-3 and TRBJ1-3, with TRBD1 matching over 11 bases. V trimming: 10 bases; J trimming: 8 bases; junction bases outside the gene matches: 4. Germline-derived CDR1 and CDR2 are ENHRY and SYGVKD. The length of the CDR3 is 12 residues. DNA for the CDR3: TGTGCCACTCGGGACAGGGGGGACACCATATATTTT. It yields the protein CATRDRGDTIYF.

To note about this clone: Distinct nucleotide sequences in the sample also encode this CDR3. The rearrangement links TRBV6-5 to TRBJ1-2; 10 nucleotides match TRBD1. Per germline, CDR1 MNHEY and CDR2 SVGAGI. J was trimmed by 7 bases and V by 5 bases; bases with no gene match: 7. The CDR3 has 14 amino acids. The CDR3 DNA reads as TGTGCCAGCAGTCGCCGGGACAGGGGAGGTGGCTACACCTTC. Amino acids: CASSRRDRGGGYTF.

The chain has TRBV4-1 and TRBJ2-1; 9 bases agree with TRBD2. This CDR3 has 16 residues. Germline values: CDR1 MGHRA, CDR2 YSYEKL. The V and J ends lost 1 base and 1 base, in that order; junction bases with no gene match: 2. The CDR3 protein is CASSQALAGSYNEQFF. In DNA form, the CDR3 reads TGCGCCAGCAGCCAAGCGCTAGCGGGATCCTACAATGAGCAGTTCTTC.

The chain uses TRBV15 and TRBJ2-3; 7 bases fit TRBD2. The CDR3 runs 14 residues. Unmatched junction bases numbered 4, after V lost 4 bases and J lost 3 bases. CDR1 and CDR2 from the germline V gene are LNHNV and YYDKDF (reference sequence). Written as DNA, the CDR3 is TGTGCCACCAGCATAGGCGGGAGAACAGATACGCAGTATTTT. It is translated as CATSIGGRTDTQYF.

The chain combines TRBV18 with TRBJ2-1, with 7 bases aligning to TRBD1. This CDR3 spans 15 amino acids. V lost 6 bases, J lost 3 bases, and 8 bases stayed unmatched. Germline values: CDR1 KGHSH, CDR2 LQKENI. The CDR3 DNA is TGTGCCAGCTCGCCGAGACAGGGATACTACAATGAGCAGTTCTTC. Protein: CASSPRQGYYNEQFF.

This clone was found once. The chain joins TRBV19 to TRBJ2-5; 8 bases match TRBD2. Looked up from germline, CDR1 is LNHDA and CDR2 is SQIVND (reference sequence). With 0 bases clipped from V and 2 bases from J, the junction kept 11 bases outside the gene matches. The CDR3 spans 18 residues. The CDR3 DNA sequence: TGTGCCAGTAGTATAGATGGAAGCGGGAGAGGTGGGCAAGAGACCCAGTACTTC. Translation gives CASSIDGSGRGGQETQYF.

The chain uses TRBV18 and TRBJ2-4, with 7 bases identical to TRBD1. Per the germline V gene, CDR1 is KGHSH and CDR2 is LQKENI. The length of the CDR3 is 15 residues. The V and J ends lost 3 bases and 3 bases, in that order; junction bases with no gene match: 5. CDR3 sequence (DNA): TGTGCCAGCTCACCCGGTTGGGACAGCAAAAACATTCAGTACTTC. It is translated as CASSPGWDSKNIQYF.

The chain is built from TRBV10-3 and TRBJ2-1; the match to TRBD2 covers 8 bases. This CDR3 is 16 amino acids long. With 4 bases clipped from V and 2 bases from J, the junction kept 7 bases outside the gene matches. CDR1 and CDR2 from the germline V gene are ENHRY and SYGVKD. In DNA, the CDR3 is TGTGCCATCAGTGCGGGGGGGGCTAACCCCTACAATGAGCAGTTCTTC. Its translation is CAISAGGANPYNEQFF.

This rearrangement joins TRBV6-5 to TRBJ1-4; the D is unclear. Germline CDR1 is MNHEY and CDR2 is SVGAGI. The CDR3 is 14 amino acids. V shed 6 bases and J shed 7 bases, with 15 bases lying between them. This CDR3 is CASSRTLLGEKLFF. The CDR3 DNA follows: TGTGCCAGCAGCCGGACTCTCCTGGGTGAAAAACTGTTTTTT.

The J gene is TRBJ1-2, the V gene TRBV6-2 or TRBV6-3; 10 bases agree with TRBD1. CDR1 and CDR2 (germline): MNHEY, SVGEGT. With V trimmed by 5 bases and J by 7 bases, 10 bases remained unmatched. This CDR3 is 15 amino acids long. DNA for the CDR3: TGTGCCAGCAGTGAGCCGGGACAGGGGTCGGCTGGCTACACCTTC. As protein: CASSEPGQGSAGYTF.

This clone has a single count. The J gene is TRBJ2-7, the V gene TRBV6-2 or TRBV6-3, with 8 bases lining up with TRBD1. Germline lookup yields CDR1 MNHEY and CDR2 SVGEGT. The ends lost 5 bases at V and 8 bases at J; junction bases unmatched: 11. CDR3 length equals 14 residues. The CDR3, as DNA: TGTGCCAGCAGTCGTCCGGGACAGGATCCCAAGCAGTACTTC. This codes for CASSRPGQDPKQYF.